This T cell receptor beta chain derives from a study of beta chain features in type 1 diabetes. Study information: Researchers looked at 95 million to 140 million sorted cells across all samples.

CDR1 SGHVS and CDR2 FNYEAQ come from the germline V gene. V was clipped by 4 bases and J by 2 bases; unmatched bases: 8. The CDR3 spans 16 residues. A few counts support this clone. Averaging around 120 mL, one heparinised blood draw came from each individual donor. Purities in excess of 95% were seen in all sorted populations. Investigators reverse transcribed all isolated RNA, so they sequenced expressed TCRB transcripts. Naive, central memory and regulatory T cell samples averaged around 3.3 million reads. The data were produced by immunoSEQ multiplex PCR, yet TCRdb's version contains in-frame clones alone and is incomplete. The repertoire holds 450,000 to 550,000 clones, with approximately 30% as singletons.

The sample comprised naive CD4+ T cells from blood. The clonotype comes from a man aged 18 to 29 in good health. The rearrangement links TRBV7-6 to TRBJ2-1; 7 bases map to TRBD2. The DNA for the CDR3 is TGTGCCAGCAGCTCCCCCCTAGCGGACCCCTACAATGAGCAGTTCTTC. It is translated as CASSSPLADPYNEQFF.